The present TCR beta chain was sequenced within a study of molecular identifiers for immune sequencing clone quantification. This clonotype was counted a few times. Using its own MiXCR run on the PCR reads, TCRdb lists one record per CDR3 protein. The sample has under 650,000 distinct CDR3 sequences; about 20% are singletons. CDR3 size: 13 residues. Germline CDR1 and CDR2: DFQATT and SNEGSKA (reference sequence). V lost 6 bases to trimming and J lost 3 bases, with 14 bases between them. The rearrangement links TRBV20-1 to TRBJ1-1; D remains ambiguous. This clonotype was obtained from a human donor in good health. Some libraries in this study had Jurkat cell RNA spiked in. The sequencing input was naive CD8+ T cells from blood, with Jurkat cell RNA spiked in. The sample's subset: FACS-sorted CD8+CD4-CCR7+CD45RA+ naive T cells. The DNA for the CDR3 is TGCAGTGCCGTCCTTAAATGGGACACTGAAGCTTTCTTT. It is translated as CSAVLKWDTEAFF.